This entry features one T cell receptor beta chain sequence. What it binds is unknown. The entry originates in a study of a mutant IDH1 vaccine in newly diagnosed glioma. On the study more broadly: Treated patients, averaging around 40 years, were 62.5% male and roughly 38% female.

TCRdb keeps only in-frame clones here, not all; method: immunoSEQ multiplex PCR. The sample holds roughly 130,000 clones; about four fifths are singletons and the top ten take 5% to 6%. Findings and limits, study-wide: Vaccine-induced immune responses occurred in 93.3% of patients.

Time point in this sample: week 11, during vaccination. Vaccine doses each comprised 300 ug of mutant IDH1 20-mer peptide, with topical imiquimod. CDR1 and CDR2 (germline): SGHRS, YFSETQ. Losses at the gene ends were 0 bases for V and 3 bases for J; bases not matched to a gene: 6. The CDR3 is made up of 16 amino acids. The sequence came from a man in his forties or fifties with glioma. The sequences come from PBMCs, collected from a glioma patient whose treatment included an IDH1 peptide vaccine. The chain has TRBV5-1 and TRBJ2-5, with TRBD2 identical over 9 bases. The CDR3 coding sequence is TGCGCCAGCAGCTTGGCTTCGCGACTAGCGGAAGAGACCCAGTACTTC. Translating gives CASSLASRLAEETQYF.